This record concerns one TCR beta chain sequence. These data come from a study of blood T cell repertoires in COVID-19. Overall study context: Sites across the United States, Italy and Spain contributed samples from acute and convalescent COVID-19.

Germline loops: CDR1 SGHAT, CDR2 FQNNGV. The CDR3 length is 14 residues. V lost 6 bases to trimming and J lost 2 bases, with 13 bases between them. The age range of participants was about 18 to 95 years, with residence in approximately 25 US areas. Clones were read by immunoSEQ multiplex PCR, and TCRdb kept only the in-frame ones, dropping some. There are a few hundred thousand clones in the sample; around nine tenths occur only once, and 1.2% lies in the top ten. The sequence came from a woman aged 18-29 years who had recovered from COVID-19. What was sequenced was PBMCs or T cells enriched from blood (not recorded which). This rearrangement joins TRBV11-2 to TRBJ2-5, with TRBD2 as a possible D gene (6 bases). CDR3 bases: TGTGCCAGCAGTAACGCGGGGCTTCAAGAGACCCAGTACTTC. Its protein is CASSNAGLQETQYF. Together with reference TRBV11-2 and TRBJ2-5, the CDR3 gives the full variable domain: EAGVAQSPRYKIIEKRQSVAFWCNPISGHATLYWYQQILGQGPKLLIQFQNNGVVDDSQLPKDRFSAERLKGVDSTLKIQPAKLEDSAVYLCASSNAGLQETQYFGPGTRLLVL.